The TCR beta chain under discussion was sequenced for a study of blood T cell repertoires in COVID-19. Cohorts were based on clinical histories the participants reported. The recovered donors of Cohort 3 showed two negative PCRs, clearance, or symptom resolution. The CDR3 length is 16 residues. The germline V gene encodes CDR1 MDHEN and CDR2 SYDVKM. J gave up 0 bases and V 6 bases, and 4 bases lay outside the gene matches. Study processing details: Nucleated cell number was recorded as an estimate derived from reference gene primer amplification. The table came from immunoSEQ multiplex PCR; TCRdb's copy has only in-frame clones and leaves some out. That table is the source of V, J and clone size, and D and trimming were worked out from the DNA. The table has about 400,000 clones, just under 90% seen once.

The sequence was obtained from a woman in her thirties who had recovered from COVID-19. The J gene is TRBJ2-7, the V gene TRBV28, with 14 positions matching TRBD2. The specimen sequenced was PBMCs or T cells enriched from blood (not recorded which). Here the CDR3 DNA reads TGTGCCAGCAGCCTGGGGACTAGCGGGAGCTCCTACGAGCAGTACTTC. Its protein is CASSLGTSGSSYEQYF.